This T cell receptor (beta chain) came from a study of lymphopenia after photon versus proton radiotherapy. The study, taken as a whole, reports: In patients who died, overall survival fell as post-nadir TCR diversity dropped more. Photon-treated patients lost naive T cells and TCR diversity; proton-treated stayed stable. Survival link was tested only in deceased patients; proton benefit remains a possibility. After lymphocyte nadir, photon-treated repertoires showed oligoclonal expansion, especially CD8+ Temra.

Repertoires were generated with immunoSEQ multiplex PCR, while TCRdb's copy carries only in-frame clones and drops some. The sample shows 60,000 or so clones, around 85% of them seen only once. This clone was observed a single time. Its antigen is as yet unknown. CDR1 is SGHNT and CDR2 is YYREEE in the germline V gene (reference sequence). The CDR3 consists of 14 residues. V was trimmed by 2 bases and J by 6 bases, leaving 15 bases between them. This clonotype was obtained from a man aged 35 to 55 with gastric cancer. This rearrangement joins TRBV5-4 to TRBJ2-7; D is possibly TRBD1 (6 bases). This specimen was peripheral blood, taken from a patient treated with photon-based radiotherapy. The CDR3 loop is CASSFEGLRGEQYF. The CDR3, as DNA: TGTGCCAGCAGCTTTGAGGGGCTCAGGGGCGAGCAGTACTTC.